The source of this T cell receptor beta chain is a study of blood T cell repertoires in COVID-19 (TCRdb year 2020). With regard to the full study: Samples from collaborators originated in the United States, Italy and Spain and spanned both the acute and convalescent phases of COVID-19. The dataset comprised deeply sampled blood TCRbeta repertoires from subjects exposed to, actively infected with, or recovered from COVID-19. Samples were obtained from the ongoing ImmuneRACE study (first 160 participants) and from 950 to 1,500 subjects provided by 6 global collaborators. The repertoires were made available in a free public database intended to serve as a resource for research on the immune response to SARS-CoV-2. Where available, HLA class I and class II types were obtained from metadata supplied by the sample provider rather than from assay-based typing. The material from the prospective study consisted of cDNA or gDNA derived from T cells, B-cell-depleted T cells, or PBMCs. Nearly every sample came with metadata listing a de-identified subject ID, COVID-19 status, age in years and sex. The paper's findings and limits, for the study overall: The amount of clinical and demographic metadata varied by source and participant and was provided uncurated.

TCRbeta CDR3 regions were amplified from genomic DNA by means of the immunoSEQ Assay, a bias-controlled multiplex PCR. Under the source paper's analysis protocol: The number of nucleated cells in each sample was estimated from the amplification of reference gene primers within the assay. Sequence reads were collapsed and filtered to measure the absolute abundance of every unique TCRbeta CDR3 rearrangement. For each sample, productive Simpson clonality was calculated as the square root of Simpson's diversity index across productive rearrangements. TCRdb obtained this table from immuneACCESS and retained in-frame rearrangements with V and J assigned. These tables miss some clones; where compared with another copy, unresolved V genes account for less than half of the shortfall, and the remainder is unexplained. V and J calls and clone size are those listed in that table; D and trimming were worked out from the DNA. The sample table contains about 260,000 clones; only one count was recorded for around 86% of them. The top ten constitute more than 4.5% of the sample.

In regard to this clone: Its antigen is currently not known. Base-call qualities are not available, and no considerably larger clone is one nucleotide away.

The CDR3 holds 13 amino acids from the cysteine to the phenylalanine. CDR3 DNA only is kept here, 39 bases in frame from base 1. The germline V gene gives CDR1 as SGHTA and CDR2 as FQGTGA. V is pared back by 4 bases and J by 3 bases, with 9 bases lying between the germline termini. At one collaborating source in Seattle, patients were enrolled during active infection and were followed longitudinally through the course of disease. Collaborating institutions collected whole blood in K2EDTA tubes following their own protocols. For TCRbeta analysis, collaborators shipped samples in one of three forms: frozen whole blood, isolated PBMCs, or DNA extracted from either of those sample types.

The sequence joins TRBV7-3 to TRBJ1-1, with the D gene not confidently named. The sequencing sample was made of peripheral blood. This sequence was found in a woman aged 55-69 years with COVID-19, enrolled during active disease. The bases are TGTGCCAGCAGCTCCGGCGGGGACACTGAAGCTTTCTTT. It is translated as CASSSGGDTEAFF.